This TCR beta chain was retrieved from a study of OX40 agonist ivuxolimab in advanced cancers. At the level of the study: An anti-OX40 (CD134) antibody with agonistic activity, ivuxolimab, was administered to patients.

Only in-frame clones appear in the TCRdb table, and some are missing; sequencing was by immunoSEQ multiplex PCR. Of fewer than 85,000 clones in the sample, around 87% were seen once. This CDR3 region has 12 residues. In germline, CDR1 is SGHNT, CDR2 YYREEE (reference sequence). V was clipped by 7 bases and J by 5 bases, with 13 bases between them. The specimen was CD4+ or CD8+ T cells sorted from blood, collected in a trial of the OX40 agonist ivuxolimab. The TCR was taken from an adult with an advanced solid tumor such as melanoma, head and neck, liver or kidney cancer. The V call is TRBV5-4, the J call TRBJ2-7, with D hard to call. The CDR3 reads CASGVGEDEQYF. Here the CDR3 DNA reads TGTGCCAGCGGCGTCGGCGAGGACGAGCAGTACTTC.